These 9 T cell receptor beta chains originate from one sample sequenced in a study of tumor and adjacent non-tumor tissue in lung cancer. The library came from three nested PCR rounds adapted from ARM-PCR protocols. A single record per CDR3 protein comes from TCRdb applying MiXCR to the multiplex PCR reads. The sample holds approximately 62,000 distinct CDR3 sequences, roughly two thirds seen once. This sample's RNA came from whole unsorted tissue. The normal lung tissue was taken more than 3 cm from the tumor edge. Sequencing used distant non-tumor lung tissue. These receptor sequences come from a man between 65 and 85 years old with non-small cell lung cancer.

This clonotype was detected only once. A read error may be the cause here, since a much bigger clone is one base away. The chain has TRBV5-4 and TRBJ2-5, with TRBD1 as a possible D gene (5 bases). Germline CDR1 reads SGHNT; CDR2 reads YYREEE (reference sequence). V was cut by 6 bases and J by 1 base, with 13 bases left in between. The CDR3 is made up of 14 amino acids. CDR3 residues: CASNPGHRQETQYF. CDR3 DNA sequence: TGTGCCAGCAACCCTGGACACCGCCAAGAGACCCAGTACTTC.

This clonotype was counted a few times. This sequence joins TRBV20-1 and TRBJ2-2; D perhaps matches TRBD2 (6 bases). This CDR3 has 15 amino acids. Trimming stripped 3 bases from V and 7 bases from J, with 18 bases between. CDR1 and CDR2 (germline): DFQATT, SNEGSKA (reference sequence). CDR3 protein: CSARGPRRGGGELFF. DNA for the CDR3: TGCAGTGCTAGGGGACCTCGGCGGGGCGGCGGGGAGCTGTTTTTT.

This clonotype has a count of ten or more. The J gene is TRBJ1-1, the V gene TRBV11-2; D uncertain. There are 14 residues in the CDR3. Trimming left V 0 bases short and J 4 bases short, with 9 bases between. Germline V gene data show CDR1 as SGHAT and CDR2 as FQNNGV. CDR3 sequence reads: CASSLDAGITEAFF. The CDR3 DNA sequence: TGTGCCAGCAGCTTAGATGCGGGAATCACTGAAGCTTTCTTT.

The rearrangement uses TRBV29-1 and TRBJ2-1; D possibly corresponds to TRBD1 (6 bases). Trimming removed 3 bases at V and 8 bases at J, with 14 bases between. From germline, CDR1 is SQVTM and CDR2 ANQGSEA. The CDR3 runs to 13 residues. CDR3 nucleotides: TGCAGCGTTGACACAGGGTGCGCGTATGAGCAGTTCTTC. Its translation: CSVDTGCAYEQFF.

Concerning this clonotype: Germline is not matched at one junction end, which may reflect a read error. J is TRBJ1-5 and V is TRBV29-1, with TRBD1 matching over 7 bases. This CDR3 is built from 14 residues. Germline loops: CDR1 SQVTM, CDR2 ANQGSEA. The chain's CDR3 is CSVTVGGRNQPQHF. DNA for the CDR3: TGCAGCGTGACAGTAGGGGGCAGGAATCAACCCCAGCATTTT.

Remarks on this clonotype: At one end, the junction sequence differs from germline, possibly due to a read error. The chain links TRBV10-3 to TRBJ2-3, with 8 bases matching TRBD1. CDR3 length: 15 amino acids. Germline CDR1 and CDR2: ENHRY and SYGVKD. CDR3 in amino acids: CAINAGQGNTDTQYF. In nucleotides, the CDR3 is TGCGCCATCAATGCAGGACAGGGAAACACAGATACGCAGTATTTT.

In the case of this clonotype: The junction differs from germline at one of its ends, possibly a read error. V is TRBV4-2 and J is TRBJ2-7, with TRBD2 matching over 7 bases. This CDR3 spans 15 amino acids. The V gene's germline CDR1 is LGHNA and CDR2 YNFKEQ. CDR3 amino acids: CANSRVSSGPYEQHF. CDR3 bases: TGTGCCAACAGCCGAGTGTCTAGCGGACCCTACGAGCAGCACTTC.

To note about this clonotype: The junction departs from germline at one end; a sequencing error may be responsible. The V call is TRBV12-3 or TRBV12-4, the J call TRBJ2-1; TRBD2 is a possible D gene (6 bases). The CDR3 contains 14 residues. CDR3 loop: CASGLAAGGVEQFF. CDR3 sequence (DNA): TGTGCCAGCGGTTTAGCGGCTGGCGGGGTCGAGCAGTTCTTC.

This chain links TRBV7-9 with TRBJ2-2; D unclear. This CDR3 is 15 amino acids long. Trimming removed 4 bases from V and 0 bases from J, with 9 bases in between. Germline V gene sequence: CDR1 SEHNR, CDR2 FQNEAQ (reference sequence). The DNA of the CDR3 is TGTGCCAGCAGCTCGGTACACCCGAACACCGGGGAGCTGTTTTTT. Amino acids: CASSSVHPNTGELFF. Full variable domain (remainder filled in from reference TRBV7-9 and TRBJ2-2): DTGVSQNPRHKITKRGQNVTFRCDPISEHNRLYWYRQTLGQGPEFLTYFQNEAQLEKSRLLSDRFSAERPKGSFSTLEIQRTEQGDSAMYLCASSSVHPNTGELFFGEGSRLTVL.